This section outlines one TCR beta chain sequence together with its context. The antigen is not known. The record originates from a study of shared clonotypes between healthy human individuals. Germline values: CDR1 MNHEY, CDR2 SVGAGI. V lost 6 bases and J lost 3, with 12 bases in between. This CDR3 spans 13 amino acids. General observations from the study: Approximately 5% was the fraction of naive CD4 clonotypes found shared across a few donors. A limitation of the genetic and exposure-history diversity represented arose from few donors.

Sequencing used immunoSEQ multiplex PCR; TCRdb keeps in-frame clones, though not all of them. The top ten hold about 0.37% of the sample, which has 2.3 million or so clones, approximately 93% seen once. All donors were healthy HIV-negative adults lacking recent acute infections or vaccinations. Investigators divided CD4+ cells into CD45RA+ naive and CD45RA-negative memory subsets. Sequenced sample: naive CD4+ T cells from PBMCs. Subset in this sample: CD45RA+ positively selected. The rearrangement links TRBV6-5 to TRBJ2-7, with no clear D. The TCR originated in a man aged 18 to 35 in good health. Some clones in this sample may be carry-over from other donors' samples. The CDR3 loop is CASSLRADYEQYF. CDR3 in DNA: TGTGCCAGCAGCCTCCGGGCCGACTACGAGCAGTACTTC.